A single sample gave rise to the 25 T cell receptor beta chains below, sequenced in a study of cytomegalovirus exposure and HLA in healthy donors. It was with 60 Vbeta and 13 Jbeta primers that the PCR ran. Measured with immunoSEQ multiplex PCR; TCRdb has only the in-frame clones, and not every one. Among around 140,000 clones, 73% were seen once, and the ten largest hold under 2%. The sample taken for sequencing was PBMCs. These receptors all stem from a woman aged 18-35 years in good health and CMV-seronegative.

V and J are TRBV7-8 and TRBJ2-7; the match to TRBD2 covers 7 bases. This CDR3 is built from 13 residues. With V trimmed by 5 bases and J by 4 bases, 5 bases remained unmatched. The germline V gene encodes CDR1 SGHVS and CDR2 FQNEAQ. DNA for the CDR3: TGTGCCAGCAGCCGGCCCGGGGGGTACGAGCAGTACGTC. Translating it yields CASSRPGGYEQYV.

The rearrangement uses TRBV12-5 and TRBJ1-5, with 10 positions matching TRBD1. Germline V lookup: CDR1 LGHNT, CDR2 FRNRAP. Losses at the gene ends were 0 bases for V and 5 bases for J; bases not matched to a gene: 19. CDR3 length: 21 residues. The CDR3 is CASGLVQGGDRGPPTDQPQHF. CDR3 nucleotide sequence: TGTGCTAGTGGTTTGGTACAAGGGGGGGACAGGGGACCACCTACCGATCAGCCCCAGCATTTT.

The V and J genes are TRBV11-3 and TRBJ2-1, with TRBD2 identical over 12 bases. This CDR3 has 15 residues. Looked up from germline, CDR1 is SGHNT and CDR2 is YENEEA. With 5 bases clipped from V and 7 bases from J, the junction kept 6 bases outside the gene matches. The CDR3 protein is CASSPGTSGRNEQFF. In DNA form, the CDR3 reads TGTGCCAGCAGCCCCGGGACTAGCGGGCGGAATGAGCAGTTCTTC.

The genes are TRBV18 and TRBJ2-5; D is undetermined. Germline CDR1 reads KGHSH; CDR2 reads LQKENI. This CDR3 region has 13 residues. V was trimmed by 2 bases and J by 1 base, leaving 5 bases between them. The CDR3: CASSPTVQETQYF. DNA of the CDR3: TGTGCCAGCTCACCAACAGTCCAAGAGACCCAGTACTTC.

This clone has more than one count but fewer than ten. This rearrangement joins TRBV7-2 to TRBJ2-2, with 7 bases aligning to TRBD1. CDR1 and CDR2 from the germline V gene are SGHTA and FQGNSA. After removal of 3 bases from V and 7 bases from J, the junction contained 5 bases not matched to a gene. The length of the CDR3 is 14 residues. The CDR3 region has the DNA TGTGCCAGCAGCTTCGACAGGGACATCGGGGAGCTGTTTTTT. Translating gives CASSFDRDIGELFF.

This rearrangement joins TRBV4-1 to TRBJ1-4, with D possibly matching TRBD1 (6 bases). The CDR3 consists of 15 residues. Germline V gene lookup returns CDR1 MGHRA and CDR2 YSYEKL. Trimming removed 3 bases at V and 10 bases at J, with 18 bases between. The CDR3: CASSQIRDMPGKLFF. The CDR3 nucleotides read TGCGCCAGCAGCCAGATCCGGGACATGCCCGGAAAACTGTTTTTT.

The chain recombines TRBV4-3 with TRBJ2-4, with D possibly matching TRBD2 (6 bases). This CDR3 region has 19 residues. From germline, CDR1 is LGHNA and CDR2 YSLEER. The V end was cut by 0 bases, the J end by 0 bases, with 18 bases between. Here the CDR3 reads CASSQDRTGGRLAKNIQYF. The DNA of the CDR3 is TGCGCCAGCAGCCAAGATCGTACCGGTGGGAGGTTAGCCAAAAACATTCAGTACTTC.

The chain employs TRBV15 and TRBJ2-3; a possible D gene is TRBD2 (6 bases). The V gene lost 0 bases and the J gene lost 2 bases, with 12 bases spanning the gap. The CDR3 spans 16 residues. The V gene's germline CDR1 is LNHNV and CDR2 YYDKDF (reference sequence). The CDR3 sequence is CATSRDMREVTDTQYF. The CDR3 coding sequence is TGTGCCACCAGCAGAGATATGAGGGAGGTCACAGATACGCAGTATTTT.

The rearrangement links TRBV5-6 to TRBJ1-4; TRBD1 agrees at 8 bases. CDR1 and CDR2 (germline): SGHDT, YYEEEE. The trim removed 1 base at V and 8 bases at J, leaving 10 bases unmatched. The CDR3 covers 16 residues. The CDR3 region is CASSLLGTGVQEKLFF. The CDR3 coding sequence is TGTGCCAGCAGCTTGTTGGGGACAGGCGTCCAAGAAAAACTGTTTTTT.

The rearrangement uses TRBV14 and TRBJ1-2; 8 bases are shared with TRBD1. The V and J ends lost 0 bases and 7 bases, in that order; junction bases with no gene match: 10. CDR3 length equals 16 residues. Looked up from germline, CDR1 is SGHDN and CDR2 is FVKESK. The DNA of the CDR3 is TGTGCCAGCAGCCAAGATCACCGGACAGGGTTTTTTGGCTACACCTTC. Its translation is CASSQDHRTGFFGYTF. Complete variable domain (other parts from reference TRBV14 and TRBJ1-2): EAGVTQFPSHSVIEKGQTVTLRCDPISGHDNLYWYRRVMGKEIKFLLHFVKESKQDESGMPNNRFLAERTGGTYSTLKVQPAELEDSGVYFCASSQDHRTGFFGYTFGSGTRLTVV.

The chain links TRBV30 to TRBJ2-5; 10 nucleotides line up with TRBD1. The CDR3 has 15 residues. CDR1 GTSNPN and CDR2 SVGIG come from the germline V gene (reference sequence). J gave up 4 bases and V 2 bases, and 7 bases lay outside the gene matches. CDR3 DNA sequence: TGTGCCTGGAGTTTCCGACAGGGGGCCTTAGAGACCCAGTACTTC. It translates to CAWSFRQGALETQYF. Based on the CDR3 plus reference TRBV30 and TRBJ2-5, the full variable domain is SQTIHQWPATLVQPVGSPLSLECTVEGTSNPNLYWYRQAAGRGLQLLFYSVGIGQISSEVPQNLSASRPQDRQFILSSKKLLLSDSGFYLCAWSFRQGALETQYFGPGTRLLVL.

The rearrangement joins TRBV14 to TRBJ2-3; perhaps TRBD2 as D (6 bases). The CDR3 extends over 13 amino acids. Trimming took 4 bases from V and 8 from J, leaving 13 bases between them. Germline assignment: CDR1 SGHDN and CDR2 FVKESK. The CDR3 coding sequence is TGTGCCAGCAGCCGGGACTCCCCGGGTACGCAGTATTTT. As protein: CASSRDSPGTQYF.

CDR3 in DNA: TGTGCCAGCAGTAAAGGGACAGGGAATTACCAAGAGACCCAGTACTTC. Its protein product is CASSKGTGNYQETQYF. The rearrangement uses TRBV27 and TRBJ2-5; 9 bases are a match to TRBD1. The CDR3 is 16 residues long. The V gene's germline CDR1 is MNHEY and CDR2 SMNVEV (reference sequence). J lost 0 bases, V lost 5 bases, and 7 bases had no gene match.

This clone was seen a few times. V usage is TRBV19 and J usage is TRBJ2-6; no firm D call. The CDR3 is 15 amino acids. The V gene lost 1 base and the J gene lost 4 bases, with 8 bases spanning the gap. CDR1 and CDR2 from the germline V gene are LNHDA and SQIVND (reference sequence). The CDR3 region is CASSIGTAGANVLTF. CDR3 in DNA: TGTGCCAGTAGTATAGGAACAGCCGGGGCCAACGTCCTGACTTTC.

This clone was detected once. The chain has TRBV14 and TRBJ1-6; 9 bases align to TRBD1. Germline V gives CDR1 SGHDN, CDR2 FVKESK. V lost 4 bases, J lost 7 bases, and 2 bases stayed unmatched. The CDR3 extends over 14 amino acids. Here the CDR3 DNA reads TGTGCCAGCAGCCGGGACAGGGAAAATTCACCCCTCCACTTT. It encodes CASSRDRENSPLHF. The full variable domain, its missing parts supplied by reference TRBV14 and TRBJ1-6, is EAGVTQFPSHSVIEKGQTVTLRCDPISGHDNLYWYRRVMGKEIKFLLHFVKESKQDESGMPNNRFLAERTGGTYSTLKVQPAELEDSGVYFCASSRDRENSPLHFGNGTRLTVT.

This clone was seen just once. The rearrangement links TRBV7-2 to TRBJ2-7; possible D gene TRBD1, 5 bases. The CDR3 covers 12 residues. V was pared by 3 bases and J by 7 bases, with 10 bases between. CDR1 is SGHTA and CDR2 is FQGNSA in the germline V gene. CDR3 DNA: TGTGCCAGCAGCTTCGAGTCAGGGGAGCAGTACTTC. Translation: CASSFESGEQYF.

This clone was recorded once. The chain carries TRBV4-3 and TRBJ2-1, with 13 bases lining up with TRBD2. The junction had 13 bases not matched to a gene; V was cut back by 2 bases and J by 3 bases. The length of the CDR3 is 20 residues. Germline CDR1 and CDR2: LGHNA and YSLEER. Here the CDR3 DNA reads TGCGCCAGCAGCCAATCCGCGACTAGCGGGAGGAAGAGAAGCTACAATGAGCAGTTCTTC. This codes for CASSQSATSGRKRSYNEQFF.

This rearrangement joins TRBV2 to TRBJ1-5; 7 nucleotides agree with TRBD1. J lost 8 bases, V lost 6 bases, and 13 bases had no gene match. The CDR3 covers 15 residues. The germline V gene encodes CDR1 SNHLY and CDR2 FYNNEI. CDR3 loop: CASSPINRGMEPQHF. CDR3 bases: TGTGCCAGCAGCCCAATTAACAGGGGCATGGAGCCCCAGCATTTT.

The chain joins TRBV6-5 to TRBJ1-1; TRBD1 might be the D (6 bases). This CDR3 has 15 amino acids. Trimming stripped 5 bases from V and 5 bases from J, with 18 bases between. CDR1 is MNHEY and CDR2 is SVGAGI in the germline V gene. CDR3 DNA sequence: TGTGCCAGCAGTCTCTCCGGGACAAGGCGGACTGAAGCTTTCTTT. Translated, it gives CASSLSGTRRTEAFF.

CDR3 in amino acids: CASSSQGALYGYTF. As DNA, the CDR3 is TGTGCCAGTAGTTCACAGGGGGCGTTGTATGGCTACACCTTC. The chain links TRBV19 to TRBJ1-2; 9 nucleotides line up with TRBD1. The V gene end was trimmed by 5 bases and the J gene end by 5 bases; junction bases not matched to a gene: 6. CDR1 is LNHDA and CDR2 is SQIVND in the germline V gene (reference sequence). CDR3 length: 14 amino acids.

The chain recombines TRBV4-3 with TRBJ2-2, with 10 bases identical to TRBD1. V trimming: 5 bases; J trimming: 6 bases; junction bases outside the gene matches: 3. Germline V lookup: CDR1 LGHNA, CDR2 YSLEER. The CDR3 runs 14 residues. CDR3 sequence reads: CASSSGTGAGELFF. The CDR3 DNA follows: TGCGCCAGCAGCTCCGGGACAGGGGCCGGGGAGCTGTTTTTT.

The chain has TRBV4-1 and TRBJ2-1; D is ambiguous. There are 15 residues in the CDR3. Trimming left V 0 bases short and J 3 bases short, with 9 bases between. Germline CDR1 and CDR2: MGHRA and YSYEKL. The CDR3 sequence is CASSQEIVYYNEQFF. CDR3 nucleotide sequence: TGCGCCAGCAGCCAAGAGATAGTGTACTACAATGAGCAGTTCTTC.

Comments on this clone: The sample has other DNA sequences that encode this CDR3 too. The chain has TRBV6-5 and TRBJ1-2; D is unclear. The CDR3 runs 13 residues. Germline CDR1 reads MNHEY; CDR2 reads SVGAGI. The germline V and J ends were trimmed by 0 bases and 5 bases, with 7 bases remaining between them. CDR3 nucleotide sequence: TGTGCCAGCAGTTACTCCGGCGGATATGGCTACACCTTC. Encoded protein: CASSYSGGYGYTF.

The chain is built from TRBV28 and TRBJ2-1; TRBD2 matches at 10 bases. J gave up 4 bases and V 0 bases, and 3 bases lay outside the gene matches. CDR1 and CDR2 from the germline V gene are MDHEN and SYDVKM. The CDR3 is 16 amino acids. The DNA of the CDR3 is TGTGCCAGCAGTTTATGGCCTAGCGGGGGTTACAATGAGCAGTTCTTC. Its translation is CASSLWPSGGYNEQFF.

This clone was seen more than once but under ten times. The chain combines TRBV5-4 with TRBJ2-7; TRBD2 matches 9 bases. The CDR3 is made up of 16 amino acids. V lost 4 bases to trimming and J lost 0 bases; unmatched junction nucleotides: 8. Germline-derived CDR1 and CDR2 are SGHNT and YYREEE (reference sequence). The CDR3 DNA sequence: TGTGCCAGCAGCCAAGATTTTAGCGGGGGCTCCTACGAGCAGTACTTC. It codes for CASSQDFSGGSYEQYF.